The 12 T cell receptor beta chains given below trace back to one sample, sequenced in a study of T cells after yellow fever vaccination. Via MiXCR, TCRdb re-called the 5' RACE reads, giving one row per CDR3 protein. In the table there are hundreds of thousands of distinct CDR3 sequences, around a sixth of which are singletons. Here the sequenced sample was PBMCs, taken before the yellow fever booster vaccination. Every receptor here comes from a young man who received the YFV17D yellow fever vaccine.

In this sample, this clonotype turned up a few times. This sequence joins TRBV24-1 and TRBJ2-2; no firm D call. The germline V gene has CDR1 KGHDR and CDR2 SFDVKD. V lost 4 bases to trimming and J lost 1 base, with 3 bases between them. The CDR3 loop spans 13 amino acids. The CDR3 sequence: CATSEVNTGELFF. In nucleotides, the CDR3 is TGTGCCACCAGTGAGGTGAACACCGGGGAGCTGTTTTTT.

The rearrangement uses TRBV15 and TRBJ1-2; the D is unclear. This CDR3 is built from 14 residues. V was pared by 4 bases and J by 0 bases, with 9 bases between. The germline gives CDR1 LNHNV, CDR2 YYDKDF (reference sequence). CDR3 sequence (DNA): TGTGCCACCAGCACCACCCCCGCTAACTATGGCTACACCTTC. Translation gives CATSTTPANYGYTF.

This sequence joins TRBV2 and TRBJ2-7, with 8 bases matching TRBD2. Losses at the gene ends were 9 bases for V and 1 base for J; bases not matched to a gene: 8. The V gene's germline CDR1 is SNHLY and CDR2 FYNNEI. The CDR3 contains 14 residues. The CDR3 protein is CARAGVKKSYEQYF. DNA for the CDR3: TGTGCCAGAGCGGGGGTCAAGAAGTCCTACGAGCAGTACTTC. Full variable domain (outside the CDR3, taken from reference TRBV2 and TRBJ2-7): EPEVTQTPSHQVTQMGQEVILRCVPISNHLYFYWYRQILGQKVEFLVSFYNNEISEKSEIFDDQFSVERPDGSNFTLKIRSTKLEDSAMYFCARAGVKKSYEQYFGPGTRLTVT.

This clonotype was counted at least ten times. CDR3: CAISDKGDYEQYV. The DNA for the CDR3 is TGTGCCATCAGTGATAAAGGGGACTACGAGCAGTACGTC. The chain is built from TRBV10-3 and TRBJ2-7, with TRBD1 as a possible D gene (5 bases). The germline V and J ends were trimmed by 3 bases and 3 bases, with 9 bases remaining between them. The length of the CDR3 is 13 residues. Germline CDR1 reads ENHRY; CDR2 reads SYGVKD.

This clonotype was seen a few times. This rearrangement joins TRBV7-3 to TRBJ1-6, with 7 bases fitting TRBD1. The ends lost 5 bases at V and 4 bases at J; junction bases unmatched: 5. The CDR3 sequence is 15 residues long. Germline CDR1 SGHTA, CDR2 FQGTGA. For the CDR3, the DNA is TGTGCCAGCAGCCTCGCGGGACAGTATAATTCACCCCTCCACTTT. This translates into CASSLAGQYNSPLHF.

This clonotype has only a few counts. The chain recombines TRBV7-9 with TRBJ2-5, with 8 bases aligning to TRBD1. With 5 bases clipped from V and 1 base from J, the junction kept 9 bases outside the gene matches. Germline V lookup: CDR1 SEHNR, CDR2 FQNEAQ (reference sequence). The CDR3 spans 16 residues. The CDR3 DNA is TGTGCCAGCAGCCAGCCCGGGACAGGTGCCCAAGAGACCCAGTACTTC. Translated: CASSQPGTGAQETQYF.

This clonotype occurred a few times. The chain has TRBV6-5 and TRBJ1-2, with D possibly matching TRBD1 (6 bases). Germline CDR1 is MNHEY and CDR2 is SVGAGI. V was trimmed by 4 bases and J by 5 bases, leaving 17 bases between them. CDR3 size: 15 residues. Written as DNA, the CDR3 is TGTGCCAGCAGTTCCTCAGGGGTTGGTTGGTATGGCTACACCTTC. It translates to CASSSSGVGWYGYTF.

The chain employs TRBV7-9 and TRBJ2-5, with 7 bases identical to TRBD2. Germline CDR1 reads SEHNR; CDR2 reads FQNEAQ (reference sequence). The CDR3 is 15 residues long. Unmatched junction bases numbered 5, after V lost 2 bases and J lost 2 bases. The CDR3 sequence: CASSLLLGGQETQYF. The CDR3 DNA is TGTGCCAGCAGCTTATTATTGGGGGGGCAAGAGACCCAGTACTTC.

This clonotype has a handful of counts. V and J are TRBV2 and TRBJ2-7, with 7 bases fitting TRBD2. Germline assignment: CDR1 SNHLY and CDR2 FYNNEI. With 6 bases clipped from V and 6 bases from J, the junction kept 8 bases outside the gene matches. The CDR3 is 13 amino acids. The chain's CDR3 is CASRANGGSEQYF. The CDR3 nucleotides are TGTGCCAGCAGGGCCAACGGGGGGTCCGAGCAGTACTTC.

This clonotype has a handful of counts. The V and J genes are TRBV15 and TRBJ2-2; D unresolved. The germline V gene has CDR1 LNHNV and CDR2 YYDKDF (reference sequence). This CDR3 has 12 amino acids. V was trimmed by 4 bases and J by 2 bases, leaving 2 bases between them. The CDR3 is CATSTNTGELFF. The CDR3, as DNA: TGTGCCACCAGCACCAACACCGGGGAGCTGTTTTTT.

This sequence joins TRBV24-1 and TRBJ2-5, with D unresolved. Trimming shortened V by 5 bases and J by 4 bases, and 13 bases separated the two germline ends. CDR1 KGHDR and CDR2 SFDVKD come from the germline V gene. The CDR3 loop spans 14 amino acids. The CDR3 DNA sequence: TGTGCCACCAGTGGAGGTCTACGCGGAGAGACCCAGTACTTC. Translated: CATSGGLRGETQYF.

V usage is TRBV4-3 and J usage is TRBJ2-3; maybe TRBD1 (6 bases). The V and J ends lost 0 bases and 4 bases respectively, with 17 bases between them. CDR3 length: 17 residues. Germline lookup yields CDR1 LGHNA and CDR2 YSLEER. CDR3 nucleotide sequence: TGCGCCAGCAGCCAAGAATGGCCAGGGGCATGGGCAGATACGCAGTATTTT. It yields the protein CASSQEWPGAWADTQYF.